This T cell receptor beta chain was identified in a study of blood T cell repertoires in COVID-19. Study-wide context: Nucleic acid was either cDNA or gDNA, and it came from T cells, B-cell-depleted T cells, or PBMCs.

Clones were sequenced by immunoSEQ multiplex PCR, and TCRdb holds only the in-frame ones, with some missing. The profile shows over 250,000 clones, roughly 88% of them singletons. The CDR3 has 15 amino acids. Germline V lookup: CDR1 MGHRA, CDR2 YSYEKL. The J segment lost 1 base and the V segment lost 7 bases, leaving 8 bases of the junction unmatched. This chain joins TRBV4-1 and TRBJ2-7, with 9 bases that match TRBD2. The source of this sequence is a woman aged 70-85 years with acute or convalescent COVID-19. The sequenced sample was peripheral blood. CDR3 nucleotide sequence: TGCGCCAGCACAGCGGGGGGCCAGGTTTCCTACGAGCAGTACTTC. Translated, it gives CASTAGGQVSYEQYF.